This T cell receptor (beta chain) was found in a study of cytomegalovirus exposure and HLA in healthy donors. A multiplex PCR was run with 60 Vbeta primers and 13 Jbeta primers. Authors' processing steps: In a later analysis, 79 million or so unique TCR beta chains included roughly 11 million shared by two or more donors. The assay was immunoSEQ multiplex PCR, and TCRdb's table has in-frame clones only and misses some. V, J and clone size derive from that table, while D and trimming were established from the DNA sequence. The table for this sample gives under 150,000 clones. Points from the study as a whole: Most observed TCR sequences were rare, whereas some public TCRs were detected in many donors. Clonal expansion, a later analysis showed, was greater in HLA-associated TCR beta chains than in equally common others. V- and J-gene trimming of TCR beta was linked (in a later analysis) to a missense DCLRE1C variant.

The length of the CDR3 is 14 residues. Germline values: CDR1 SGHNT, CDR2 YYREEE (reference sequence). Of note for this clone: Antigen specificity is unknown.

V is TRBV5-4 and J is TRBJ2-5; 9 bases are shared with TRBD1. The J call is doubtful: the DNA matches TRBJ2-7 better. The source of this sequence is an older woman in good health and CMV-seronegative. The sequenced sample consisted of PBMCs. The CDR3 loop reads CASSLWTGVHEQYF. Written as DNA, the CDR3 is TGTGCCAGCAGCTTATGGACAGGGGTACACGAGCAGTACTTC.